One and the same sample provided the 25 T cell receptor beta chains below, sequenced in a study of Graves' ophthalmopathy and Graves' hyperthyroidism. Investigators amplified TCR beta CDR3 regions from RNA transcripts. The library came from an HTBI-primed first-round RT-PCR and a second-round multiplex PCR. TCRdb redid the calling of the multiplex PCR reads with MiXCR, one entry per CDR3 protein. The sample shows around 1.1 million distinct CDR3 sequences, 35% to 40% of them seen only once. The sample comprised peripheral blood or thyroid tissue (not recorded which). These receptors originate from an adult man with Graves' hyperthyroidism.

This clonotype was recorded at least ten times. The rearrangement uses TRBV20-1 and TRBJ1-1, with D hard to call. Germline CDR1 and CDR2: DFQATT and SNEGSKA (reference sequence). This CDR3 comprises 12 residues. The V gene lost 6 bases and the J gene lost 0 bases, with 8 bases spanning the gap. The chain's CDR3 is CSASKMNTEAFF. The CDR3 DNA is TGCAGTGCCTCGAAGATGAACACTGAAGCTTTCTTT.

This chain joins TRBV15 and TRBJ2-7; D unclear. The V gene's germline CDR1 is LNHNV and CDR2 YYDKDF (reference sequence). The CDR3 totals 15 residues. The V gene lost 0 bases and the J gene lost 2 bases, with 11 bases spanning the gap. The CDR3 loop is CATSRDLGWTYEQYF. CDR3 DNA sequence: TGTGCCACCAGCAGAGATTTGGGGTGGACCTACGAGCAGTACTTC.

This chain links TRBV14 with TRBJ2-3, with 9 bases fitting TRBD2. Germline CDR1 is SGHDN and CDR2 is FVKESK. There are 15 residues in the CDR3. V gave up 3 bases and J gave up 8 bases; unmatched junction bases: 9. CDR3 bases: TGTGCCAGCAGCCACGGGACTAGCTTTGATGTTACGCAGTATTTT. As protein: CASSHGTSFDVTQYF.

The chain carries TRBV29-1 and TRBJ1-1, with D unclear. Trimming removed 8 bases at V and 3 bases at J, with 13 bases between. Per the germline V gene, CDR1 is SQVTM and CDR2 is ANQGSEA. The CDR3 is 12 amino acids. This CDR3 is CSTRGGDTEAFF. The CDR3 nucleotides are TGCAGCACTCGGGGTGGAGACACTGAAGCTTTCTTT.

V gene TRBV25-1 combines with J gene TRBJ1-6; no clear D gene. The germline V and J ends were trimmed by 4 bases and 5 bases, with 12 bases remaining between them. CDR1 and CDR2 from the germline V gene are MGHDK and SYGVNS. The CDR3 covers 15 residues. CDR3: CASSVGEADNSPLHF. The CDR3 nucleotides read TGTGCCAGCAGTGTCGGGGAGGCGGATAATTCACCCCTCCACTTT.

This clonotype was counted at least ten times. The chain has TRBV5-1 and TRBJ1-1; D remains unclear. CDR3 length: 15 residues. From germline, CDR1 is SGHRS and CDR2 YFSETQ. Trimming shortened V by 0 bases and J by 1 base, and 10 bases separated the two germline ends. CDR3 region: CASSLGPAGNTEAFF. In DNA form, the CDR3 reads TGCGCCAGCAGCTTGGGCCCCGCAGGGAACACTGAAGCTTTCTTT.

This clonotype was observed a single time. Given a much more abundant clone one base away, this may be a read error. J is TRBJ1-4 and V is TRBV15, with unresolved D. The CDR3 length is 16 residues. Germline CDR1 and CDR2: LNHNV and YYDKDF (reference sequence). V lost 0 bases, J lost 3 bases, and 11 bases lay in between. CDR3: CATSRDLFAANEKLFF. The CDR3 region has the DNA TGTGCCACCAGCAGAGATCTTTTTGCAGCTAATGAAAAACTGTTTTTT.

Ten or more counts support this clonotype. This chain uses TRBV4-1 with TRBJ2-7; no clear D. The CDR3 is 15 amino acids. V lost 0 bases and J 2 bases, leaving 11 bases between the germline ends. Germline CDR1 MGHRA, CDR2 YSYEKL. For the CDR3, the DNA is TGCGCCAGCAGCCAAGAGGGCCTCACCACCTACGAGCAGTACTTC. Residues: CASSQEGLTTYEQYF.

The chain is built from TRBV2 and TRBJ1-1; D may be TRBD1 (6 bases). Germline CDR1 SNHLY, CDR2 FYNNEI. This CDR3 has 14 amino acids. The ends were cut back, 5 bases at V and 1 base at J, with 11 bases in the middle. The CDR3 loop reads CASSPNRENTEAFF. The CDR3 DNA reads TGTGCCAGCAGTCCTAACAGGGAGAACACTGAAGCTTTCTTT.

This clonotype was recorded many times. The genes are TRBV15 and TRBJ2-3, with 7 bases lining up with TRBD2. CDR1 and CDR2 (germline): LNHNV, YYDKDF (reference sequence). The CDR3 is made up of 16 amino acids. J was trimmed by 4 bases and V by 3 bases; bases with no gene match: 10. CDR3 nucleotide sequence: TGTGCCACCAGCAGTATCGGCGGGGGAGCGGCAGATACGCAGTATTTT. Protein: CATSSIGGGAADTQYF.

This clonotype has a count of ten or more. The rearrangement joins TRBV6-5 to TRBJ2-7; the match to TRBD1 covers 8 bases. The V gene's germline CDR1 is MNHEY and CDR2 SVGAGI. This CDR3 contains 14 residues. V was pared by 5 bases and J by 1 base, with 4 bases of the junction left unmatched. The DNA of the CDR3 is TGTGCCAGCAGTGACCGGGACAGGTCCTACGAGCAGTACTTC. Translated: CASSDRDRSYEQYF.

There are a few counts of this clonotype. Here the CDR3 DNA reads TGTGCCAGCAGTTACTCGGCTCGGCGGTACTTC. Translated, it gives CASSYSARRYF. V is TRBV6-1 and J is TRBJ2-5; D not certain. This CDR3 has 11 residues. V lost 5 bases and J 13 bases, leaving 14 bases between the germline ends. Germline CDR1 is MNHNS and CDR2 is SASEGT.

J is TRBJ1-2 and V is TRBV9, with D unresolved. Per the germline V gene, CDR1 is SGDLS and CDR2 is YYNGEE. Deletions cut 3 bases from V and 4 bases from J, with 16 bases between. CDR3 length: 15 residues. The CDR3 DNA follows: TGTGCCAGCAGCGGAGAGGGTCTAGGGTTCTATGGCTACACCTTC. It codes for CASSGEGLGFYGYTF.

The CDR3 loop reads CASSYSSRPPNQPQHF. The CDR3 bases are TGTGCCAGCAGTTACTCGAGCCGGCCGCCCAATCAGCCCCAGCATTTT. The chain employs TRBV6-5 and TRBJ1-5, with D unresolved. The V end was cut by 0 bases, the J end by 3 bases, with 12 bases between. This CDR3 region has 16 residues. The germline CDR1 and CDR2 sequences are MNHEY and SVGAGI.

This clonotype has ten or more counts. The chain links TRBV7-8 to TRBJ1-5, with D possibly being TRBD1 (6 bases). CDR3 length equals 17 residues. Deletions cut 1 base from V and 3 bases from J, with 16 bases between. CDR1 and CDR2 (germline): SGHVS, FQNEAQ. The CDR3 coding sequence is TGTGCCAGCAGCTTAGAGGGGGGGCTTCAAAACAATCAGCCCCAGCATTTT. Translating gives CASSLEGGLQNNQPQHF. Together with reference TRBV7-8 and TRBJ1-5, the CDR3 gives the full variable domain: GAGVSQSPRYKVAKRGQDVALRCDPISGHVSLFWYQQALGQGPEFLTYFQNEAQLDKSGLPSDRFFAERPEGSVSTLKIQRTQQEDSAVYLCASSLEGGLQNNQPQHFGDGTRLSIL.

This clonotype showed up many times. The rearrangement links TRBV10-3 to TRBJ2-7; D unclear. The V end lost 4 bases, the J end lost 0 bases, and 10 bases lay between the germline ends. Germline V gene data show CDR1 as ENHRY and CDR2 as SYGVKD. CDR3 length: 14 residues. CDR3 in amino acids: CAISGYSSSYEQYF. In nucleotides, the CDR3 is TGTGCCATCAGTGGGTACTCTAGCTCCTACGAGCAGTACTTC.

As regards this clonotype: This sequence may be a read error, since a much larger clone differs from it by one base. This CDR3 is missing its conserved last phenylalanine or tryptophan, likely due to a read error. This chain's CDR3 is CASSAAVSYEQYL. The DNA of the CDR3 is TGTGCCAGCAGCGCGGCAGTCTCCTACGAGCAGTACCTC. The chain combines TRBV7-2 with TRBJ2-7; no clear D. The germline CDR1 and CDR2 sequences are SGHTA and FQGNSA. The CDR3 extends over 13 amino acids. With 5 bases removed from V and 0 bases from J, the gap between germline ends came to 8 bases.

This clonotype was seen ten or more times. V and J are TRBV7-7 and TRBJ1-1; no clear D gene. The CDR3 totals 13 residues. CDR1 and CDR2 (germline): SSHAT, FNYEAQ (reference sequence). V was shortened by 5 bases and J by 1 base, with 8 bases between the two germline ends. In nucleotides, the CDR3 is TGTGCCAGCAGCATCCACAAGAACACTGAAGCTTTCTTT. This sequence encodes CASSIHKNTEAFF.

This clonotype occurred once. The genes are TRBV2 and TRBJ2-5, with D possibly matching TRBD2 (7 bases). The CDR3 contains 10 residues. Germline CDR1 reads SNHLY; CDR2 reads FYNNEI. Trimming took off 7 bases at V and 10 bases at J, with 10 bases between the two ends. CDR3 nucleotides: TGTGCCAGCAAGGGGGGGAGCCAGTACTTC. This sequence encodes CASKGGSQYF.

This clonotype was observed many times. The chain carries TRBV29-1 and TRBJ1-2; no definite D call. Trimming cost V 2 bases and J 2 bases, with 6 bases left between them. The CDR3 sequence is 12 residues long. The germline V gene has CDR1 SQVTM and CDR2 ANQGSEA. CDR3: CSVETENYGYTF. CDR3 sequence (DNA): TGCAGCGTTGAAACAGAGAACTATGGCTACACCTTC. Combining the CDR3 with reference TRBV29-1 and TRBJ1-2 gives the whole variable domain SAVISQKPSRDICQRGTSLTIQCQVDSQVTMMFWYRQQPGQSLTLIATANQGSEATYESGFVIDKFPISRPNLTFSTLTVSNMSPEDSSIYLCSVETENYGYTFGSGTRLTVV.

This clonotype was picked up a small number of times. CDR3 loop: CATAQGPGETQYF. For the CDR3, the DNA is TGTGCCACCGCACAGGGCCCGGGAGAGACCCAGTACTTC. The V call is TRBV6-4, the J call TRBJ2-5; D perhaps matches TRBD1 (6 bases). The CDR3 sequence is 13 residues long. With 10 bases removed from V and 4 bases from J, the gap between germline ends came to 16 bases. Per the germline V gene, CDR1 is MRHNA and CDR2 is SNTAGT.

The sample holds a few counts of this clonotype. The rearrangement joins TRBV15 to TRBJ1-4, with no clear D. Per germline, CDR1 LNHNV and CDR2 YYDKDF (reference sequence). V gave up 0 bases and J gave up 6 bases, with 5 bases separating them. The CDR3 runs 13 residues. The CDR3 spells CATSRDRYEKLFF. The CDR3 DNA follows: TGTGCCACCAGCAGAGATCGGTATGAAAAACTGTTTTTT.

To note about this clonotype: This clone may be a read error of a much larger clone one base away. The conserved phenylalanine or tryptophan is not found at the CDR3 terminus, so this likely reflects a read error. The chain links TRBV9 to TRBJ1-5; D is unresolved. This CDR3 contains 13 residues. Germline V CDR1 and CDR2: SGDLS, YYNGEE. The V end lost 1 base, the J end lost 11 bases, and 13 bases lay between the germline ends. The CDR3 DNA sequence: TGTGCCAGCAGCGTATCGACATCGGGGACCCAGCATTCT. Translation: CASSVSTSGTQHS.

This clonotype has a handful of counts. CDR3 sequence (DNA): TGCAGCGAGGATCGGAACACCGGGGAGCTGTTTTTT. It is translated as CSEDRNTGELFF. The rearrangement uses TRBV29-1 and TRBJ2-2; D not certain. This CDR3 contains 12 residues. Trimming left V 7 bases short and J 1 base short, with 7 bases between. CDR1 is SQVTM, CDR2 ANQGSEA, per germline.

The chain joins TRBV7-2 to TRBJ1-2, with D maybe TRBD1 (6 bases). This CDR3 has 14 residues. Trimming shortened V by 7 bases and J by 2 bases, and 14 bases separated the two germline ends. The germline V gene encodes CDR1 SGHTA and CDR2 FQGNSA. The CDR3 protein is CASTEEGQNYGYTF. The CDR3 nucleotides read TGTGCCAGCACCGAGGAAGGACAGAACTATGGCTACACCTTC.